This entry features one T cell receptor beta chain sequence. Its antigen is unknown. This entry is derived from a study of cytomegalovirus exposure and HLA in healthy donors. General study findings and limits: High specificity and sensitivity for cytomegalovirus status were reported for the classifier.

Germline V gene sequence: CDR1 MNHEY, CDR2 SVGAGI. This CDR3 spans 12 amino acids. Trimming stripped 5 bases from V and 4 bases from J, with 8 bases between. A multiplex PCR was run with 60 Vbeta primers and 13 Jbeta primers. Sequenced by immunoSEQ multiplex PCR; TCRdb stores in-frame clones only, minus some. In the table there are fewer than 150,000 clones, approximately 70% of which are singletons. The sequencing input was PBMCs. This TCR came from a woman aged 25 to 45 in good health and CMV-seronegative. This sequence joins TRBV6-5 and TRBJ1-2; no reliable D call. Here the CDR3 DNA reads TGTGCCAGCAGTGGCCACAGCTATGGCTACACCTTC. It yields the protein CASSGHSYGYTF.